A single sample gave rise to the 32 T cell receptor beta chains below, sequenced in a study of T-cell memory formation after mild COVID-19. A single record per CDR3 protein comes from TCRdb applying MiXCR to the 5' RACE reads. The sample includes more than 350,000 distinct CDR3 sequences, over 20% of them seen just once. The sample taken for sequencing was PBMCs or a T cell subset sorted from them (not recorded which). The receptor source for this set is an adult woman who had mild COVID-19 (a few samples of this study predate the infection). Cell type and time point are not known.

This chain uses TRBV2 with TRBJ2-7; 10 bases map to TRBD2. V was clipped by 6 bases and J by 4 bases; unmatched bases: 6. This CDR3 spans 14 amino acids. CDR1 and CDR2 from the germline V gene are SNHLY and FYNNEI. The CDR3 reads CASSRGLAAYEQYF. The CDR3 nucleotides are TGTGCCAGCAGCCGAGGACTAGCGGCTTACGAGCAGTACTTC.

This clonotype was observed a few times. The chain carries TRBV11-2 and TRBJ2-7; TRBD2 matches at 9 bases. Germline CDR1 is SGHAT and CDR2 is FQNNGV. This CDR3 region has 14 residues. V lost 0 bases, J lost 5 bases, and 2 bases stayed unmatched. CDR3 amino acids: CASSLDSGRNEQYF. DNA for the CDR3: TGTGCCAGCAGCTTAGACAGCGGGAGGAACGAGCAGTACTTC.

The rearrangement links TRBV5-1 to TRBJ1-1; weak D call: TRBD1 (6 bases). The germline V gene has CDR1 SGHRS and CDR2 YFSETQ. There are 15 residues in the CDR3. V shed 3 bases and J shed 0 bases, with 12 bases lying between them. CDR3 coding DNA: TGCGCCAGCAGCTCCGAGGGGGTATTGAACACTGAAGCTTTCTTT. Translation gives CASSSEGVLNTEAFF.

The chain carries TRBV20-1 and TRBJ1-2; a possible D gene is TRBD1 (6 bases). The CDR3 is made up of 12 amino acids. V dropped 3 bases and J dropped 4 bases, with 9 bases sitting between them. Germline-derived CDR1 and CDR2 are DFQATT and SNEGSKA (reference sequence). CDR3 amino acids: CSASQGSYGYTF. CDR3 sequence (DNA): TGCAGTGCTAGTCAGGGGAGCTATGGCTACACCTTC.

V gene TRBV5-6 combines with J gene TRBJ2-5; weak D call: TRBD2 (5 bases). The V gene's germline CDR1 is SGHDT and CDR2 YYEEEE. The CDR3 is 13 residues long. Trimming pared 4 bases from V and 8 bases from J, leaving 15 bases between. CDR3 residues: CASSPDVSGTQYF. The CDR3 DNA reads TGTGCCAGCAGCCCGGACGTTTCGGGAACCCAGTACTTC.

A word on this clonotype: Relative to the germline gene, one junction end is altered; a read error may explain this. This chain joins TRBV30 and TRBJ2-7, with a tentative D call TRBD2 (6 bases). The V gene's germline CDR1 is GTSNPN and CDR2 SVGIG (reference sequence). This CDR3 is 11 amino acids long. CDR3 in DNA: TGCGCATGGGGACTCTCCTACGAGCAGTACTTC. This translates into CAWGLSYEQYF.

The table lists this clonotype with a few counts. The rearrangement links TRBV5-1 to TRBJ2-3; 10 nucleotides match TRBD2. V lost 0 bases, J lost 2 bases, and 6 bases stayed unmatched. CDR3 length: 17 residues. The V gene's germline CDR1 is SGHRS and CDR2 YFSETQ. DNA of the CDR3: TGCGCCAGCAGCTTGGATATAGCGGGGGGCCTCACAGATACGCAGTATTTT. Translated: CASSLDIAGGLTDTQYF.

V gene TRBV3-1 combines with J gene TRBJ2-1; 9 bases are a match to TRBD1. J lost 4 bases, V lost 0 bases, and 1 base had no gene match. CDR1 and CDR2 (germline): LGHDT, YNNKEL (reference sequence). The CDR3 sequence is 15 residues long. The CDR3 region is CASSQEGTGYNEQFF. The CDR3 DNA reads TGTGCCAGCAGCCAAGAAGGGACAGGGTACAATGAGCAGTTCTTC.

This clonotype was recorded a few times. The V and J genes are TRBV6-1 and TRBJ1-6, with 7 bases lining up with TRBD1. CDR1 and CDR2 from the germline V gene are MNHNS and SASEGT. The CDR3 has 14 amino acids. V lost 6 bases to trimming and J lost 9 bases; unmatched junction nucleotides: 8. The CDR3 spells CASREVSGGSPLHF. The CDR3 nucleotides read TGTGCCAGCAGGGAGGTCTCAGGGGGTTCACCCCTCCACTTT.

This clonotype was observed a handful of times. The chain joins TRBV6-4 to TRBJ2-1; 7 nucleotides match TRBD1. CDR3 length: 16 residues. With V trimmed by 3 bases and J by 0 bases, 5 bases remained unmatched. CDR1 is MRHNA and CDR2 is SNTAGT in the germline V gene. As DNA, the CDR3 is TGTGCCAGCAGTGAAACATCAGGGGGCTCCTACAATGAGCAGTTCTTC. Its translation is CASSETSGGSYNEQFF.

This clonotype was seen more than once but under ten times. The chain links TRBV2 to TRBJ2-7, with TRBD1 as a possible D gene (6 bases). Trimming stripped 4 bases from V and 1 base from J, with 11 bases between. Germline V gives CDR1 SNHLY, CDR2 FYNNEI. The CDR3 is made up of 14 amino acids. The CDR3 region is CASSVTGSSYEQYF. In nucleotides, the CDR3 is TGTGCCAGCAGTGTTACAGGGTCTTCCTACGAGCAGTACTTC.

This clonotype was detected a few times. The chain employs TRBV18 and TRBJ1-4; tentatively, D is TRBD1 (5 bases). Germline lookup yields CDR1 KGHSH and CDR2 LQKENI. The germline V and J ends were trimmed by 0 bases and 8 bases, with 10 bases remaining between them. This CDR3 contains 14 residues. DNA for the CDR3: TGTGCCAGCTCACCACCGGGGGACGGGGAAAAACTGTTTTTT. This sequence encodes CASSPPGDGEKLFF.

The chain joins TRBV12-3 or TRBV12-4 to TRBJ1-1, with D unresolved. Trimming took 5 bases from V and 1 from J, leaving 8 bases between them. This CDR3 contains 13 residues. Written as DNA, the CDR3 is TGTGCCAGCAGTGTCCTTTGGAACACTGAAGCTTTCTTT. It yields the protein CASSVLWNTEAFF.

The chain uses TRBV12-3 or TRBV12-4 and TRBJ2-5; TRBD1 is a possible D gene (5 bases). The CDR3 has 15 amino acids. V was clipped by 3 bases and J by 5 bases, with 16 bases between them. The CDR3 bases are TGTGCCAGCAGTTTTGACAGCATCCTCGGGGAGACCCAGTACTTC. Its translation: CASSFDSILGETQYF.

This clonotype was picked up a small number of times. The chain links TRBV5-1 to TRBJ2-2, with 9 positions matching TRBD2. J gave up 0 bases and V 0 bases, and 6 bases lay outside the gene matches. CDR3 length: 18 amino acids. Germline V gene lookup returns CDR1 SGHRS and CDR2 YFSETQ. In DNA, the CDR3 is TGCGCCAGCAGCTTGGAGGCTAGCGGGGTTCCGAACACCGGGGAGCTGTTTTTT. Encoded protein: CASSLEASGVPNTGELFF.

Here the CDR3 DNA reads TGTGCCAGCAACCGGACGTGTGGCAATCAGCCCCAGCATTTT. Its protein is CASNRTCGNQPQHF. The chain joins TRBV12-3 or TRBV12-4 to TRBJ1-5; D remains unclear. The CDR3 is 14 amino acids. Trimming took off 7 bases at V and 2 bases at J, with 12 bases between the two ends.

V is TRBV7-6 and J is TRBJ2-3; D is perhaps TRBD1 (5 bases). Germline lookup yields CDR1 SGHVS and CDR2 FNYEAQ. This CDR3 is built from 14 residues. V gave up 3 bases and J gave up 5 bases, with 12 bases separating them. The CDR3 DNA follows: TGTGCCAGCAGCTTCCCAGGGAATGAAGATACGCAGTATTTT. It codes for CASSFPGNEDTQYF.

This clonotype was counted between two and nine times. This rearrangement joins TRBV12-3 or TRBV12-4 to TRBJ2-3; 10 nucleotides line up with TRBD1. The CDR3 is made up of 17 amino acids. The junction had 10 bases not matched to a gene; V was cut back by 2 bases and J by 5 bases. The CDR3 DNA sequence: TGTGCCAGCAGTTTACTGTTGCGGACAGGGGGATTAGATACGCAGTATTTT. This sequence encodes CASSLLLRTGGLDTQYF.

This clonotype was observed once. V is TRBV6-5 and J is TRBJ2-1; tentative D call: TRBD1 (5 bases). Germline CDR1 reads MNHEY; CDR2 reads SVGAGI. The germline V and J ends were trimmed by 5 bases and 7 bases, with 18 bases remaining between them. This CDR3 contains 15 residues. CDR3 coding DNA: TGTGCCAGCAGTCAGTGGGGCAGATCCGATAATGAGCAGTTCTTC. Translated, it gives CASSQWGRSDNEQFF.

This clonotype appeared a few times. This sequence joins TRBV5-1 and TRBJ1-6; TRBD1 is a possible D gene (5 bases). The V gene's germline CDR1 is SGHRS and CDR2 YFSETQ. The V end was cut by 4 bases, the J end by 7 bases, with 12 bases between. CDR3 length: 14 residues. The CDR3 coding sequence is TGCGCCAGCAGCACACTACCAGGGAATTCACCCCTCCACTTT. This codes for CASSTLPGNSPLHF.

The chain combines TRBV4-1 with TRBJ2-1; possibly TRBD1 for D (5 bases). The CDR3 has 16 amino acids. Germline V CDR1 and CDR2: MGHRA, YSYEKL. Trimming removed 1 base from V and 7 bases from J, with 17 bases in between. CDR3 DNA: TGCGCCAGCAGCCAAGCCGCAACAGACAGTGTGAATGAGCAGTTCTTC. It translates to CASSQAATDSVNEQFF.

The chain is built from TRBV20-1 and TRBJ2-1; the match to TRBD2 covers 12 bases. CDR1 is DFQATT, CDR2 SNEGSKA, per germline (reference sequence). This CDR3 spans 17 amino acids. Germline trimming cut 0 bases from V and 4 bases from J; bases unmatched to any gene: 7. The CDR3 protein is CSARDTRLAGGYNEQFF. CDR3 DNA sequence: TGCAGTGCTAGAGATACGCGGCTAGCGGGAGGGTACAATGAGCAGTTCTTC.

Only a few counts were recorded for this clonotype. The chain couples TRBV30 to TRBJ1-1; D uncertain. This CDR3 region has 11 residues. Trimming cost V 5 bases and J 0 bases, with 4 bases left between them. CDR1 is GTSNPN and CDR2 is SVGIG in the germline V gene (reference sequence). This CDR3 is CAWGMNTEAFF. As DNA, the CDR3 is TGTGCCTGGGGCATGAACACTGAAGCTTTCTTT.

The sample holds a few counts of this clonotype. V gene TRBV12-3 or TRBV12-4 combines with J gene TRBJ2-3, with 15 positions matching TRBD2. This CDR3 has 15 residues. The J segment lost 5 bases and the V segment lost 6 bases, leaving 3 bases of the junction unmatched. CDR3 loop: CASRVGLAGGDTQYF. In nucleotides, the CDR3 is TGTGCCAGCAGGGTGGGACTAGCGGGGGGAGATACGCAGTATTTT.

CDR3 coding DNA: TGTGCCAGCTCACCTATGCCGGGACAGGGGGCGAACAACGAGCAGTACTTC. It translates to CASSPMPGQGANNEQYF. V usage is TRBV18 and J usage is TRBJ2-7; TRBD1 matches 12 bases. Per germline, CDR1 KGHSH and CDR2 LQKENI. This CDR3 spans 17 amino acids. Trimming took 3 bases from V and 5 from J; bases not matched to a gene: 11. The full variable domain, in which reference TRBV18 and TRBJ2-7 provide the parts outside the CDR3, is NAGVMQNPRHLVRRRGQEARLRCSPMKGHSHVYWYRQLPEEGLKFMVYLQKENIIDESGMPKERFSAEFPKEGPSILRIQQVVRGDSAAYFCASSPMPGQGANNEQYFGPGTRLTVT.

This clonotype has only a few counts. V usage is TRBV11-2 and J usage is TRBJ2-7; unclear D gene. The V gene lost 1 base and the J gene lost 2 bases, with 9 bases spanning the gap. Germline CDR1 reads SGHAT; CDR2 reads FQNNGV. The CDR3 has 14 amino acids. The CDR3: CASSLVGSPYEQYF. Here the CDR3 DNA reads TGTGCCAGCAGCTTAGTAGGAAGCCCCTACGAGCAGTACTTC.

Only a few counts were recorded for this clonotype. This rearrangement joins TRBV5-1 to TRBJ1-2, with TRBD1 matching over 9 bases. The V segment lost 4 bases and the J segment 4 bases; nucleotides outside the gene matches: 11. This CDR3 has 16 amino acids. Germline V gene sequence: CDR1 SGHRS, CDR2 YFSETQ. CDR3 sequence (DNA): TGCGCCAGCAGCCCCGCTTGGAGGGACAGGGCCTATGGCTACACCTTC. Residues: CASSPAWRDRAYGYTF. The full variable domain, rest sourced from reference TRBV5-1 and TRBJ1-2, is KAGVTQTPRYLIKTRGQQVTLSCSPISGHRSVSWYQQTPGQGLQFLFEYFSETQRNKGNFPGRFSGRQFSNSRSEMNVSTLELGDSALYLCASSPAWRDRAYGYTFGSGTRLTVV.

This clonotype was observed a handful of times. The rearrangement uses TRBV6-6 and TRBJ2-7, with 9 positions matching TRBD2. Trimming at V came to 10 bases and at J to 3 bases, leaving 7 bases not matched to a gene. The germline V gene encodes CDR1 MNHNY and CDR2 SVGAGI (reference sequence). The CDR3 length is 13 residues. The CDR3 DNA reads TGTGCCACCCTTAGCGGGAGCGGCTACGAGCAGTACTTC. This codes for CATLSGSGYEQYF.

This chain connects TRBV6-2 or TRBV6-3 to TRBJ2-5; 9 positions match TRBD2. The CDR3 consists of 14 residues. V dropped 2 bases and J dropped 5; count of bases not matched to a gene: 3. Germline V CDR1 and CDR2: MNHEY, SVGEGT. In DNA form, the CDR3 reads TGTGCCAGCAGTTACGCGGGAGGGCTGGAGACCCAGTACTTC. Translation gives CASSYAGGLETQYF.

J is TRBJ1-1 and V is TRBV7-2; 8 bases map to TRBD1. The CDR3 has 17 amino acids. Germline CDR1 reads SGHTA; CDR2 reads FQGNSA. V gave up 1 base and J gave up 5 bases; unmatched junction bases: 12. CDR3 nucleotide sequence: TGTGCCAGCAGCTTAGTTCGGGGCAGGGGGCGAAGGACTGAAGCTTTCTTT. Its protein is CASSLVRGRGRRTEAFF.

This clonotype was recorded only once. V usage is TRBV5-1 and J usage is TRBJ2-5; 9 bases line up with TRBD1. Germline V CDR1 and CDR2: SGHRS, YFSETQ. V shed 4 bases and J 5 bases; nucleotides not matched to a gene: 6. This CDR3 comprises 14 residues. CDR3 in amino acids: CASSRTGGGETQYF. Here the CDR3 DNA reads TGCGCCAGCAGCAGAACAGGGGGCGGGGAGACCCAGTACTTC. The variable domain in full, with the rest retrieved from reference TRBV5-1 and TRBJ2-5, is KAGVTQTPRYLIKTRGQQVTLSCSPISGHRSVSWYQQTPGQGLQFLFEYFSETQRNKGNFPGRFSGRQFSNSRSEMNVSTLELGDSALYLCASSRTGGGETQYFGPGTRLLVL.

This clonotype was seen more than once but under ten times. The rearrangement uses TRBV20-1 and TRBJ1-5; D not resolved. Trimming stripped 1 base from V and 8 bases from J, with 9 bases between. CDR3 length: 12 amino acids. CDR1 DFQATT and CDR2 SNEGSKA come from the germline V gene (reference sequence). The CDR3 sequence: CSARVEWEPQHF. CDR3 nucleotide sequence: TGCAGTGCTAGAGTCGAGTGGGAGCCCCAGCATTTT.